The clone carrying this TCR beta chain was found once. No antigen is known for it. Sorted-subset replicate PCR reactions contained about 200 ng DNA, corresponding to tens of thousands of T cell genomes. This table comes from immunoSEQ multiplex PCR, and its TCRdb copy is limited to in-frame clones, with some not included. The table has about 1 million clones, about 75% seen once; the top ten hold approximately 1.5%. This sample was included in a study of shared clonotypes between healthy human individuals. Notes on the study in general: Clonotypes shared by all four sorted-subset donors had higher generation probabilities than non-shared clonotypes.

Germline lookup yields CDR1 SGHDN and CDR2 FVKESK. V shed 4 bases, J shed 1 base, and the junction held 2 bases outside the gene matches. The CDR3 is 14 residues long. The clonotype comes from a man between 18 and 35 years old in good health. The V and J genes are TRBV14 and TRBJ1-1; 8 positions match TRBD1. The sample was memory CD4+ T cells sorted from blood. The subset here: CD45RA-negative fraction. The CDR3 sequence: CASSLGTGNTEAFF. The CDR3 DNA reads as TGTGCCAGCAGCCTCGGGACAGGGAACACTGAAGCTTTCTTT.